One and the same sample provided the 12 T cell receptor beta chains below, sequenced in a study of cytomegalovirus exposure and HLA in healthy donors. Vbeta (60) and Jbeta (13) primers were used in the PCR. The table came from immunoSEQ multiplex PCR; TCRdb's copy has only in-frame clones and leaves some out. Found here are about 160,000 clones, approximately 80% of them singletons; the top ten hold around 2.3%. Sequenced: PBMCs. Receptor source: a man between 45 and 60 years old in good health and CMV-seropositive.

This clone appeared a few times. The CDR3: CASRGTVTNTGELFF. In DNA, the CDR3 is TGTGCCAGCAGGGGGACAGTAACGAACACCGGGGAGCTGTTTTTT. J is TRBJ2-2 and V is TRBV2; 7 nucleotides agree with TRBD1. Germline trimming cut 6 bases from V and 0 bases from J; bases unmatched to any gene: 4. Germline loops: CDR1 SNHLY, CDR2 FYNNEI. There are 15 residues in the CDR3.

In its sample, this clone was seen a few times. This chain joins TRBV27 and TRBJ2-1; 9 bases match TRBD2. This CDR3 comprises 17 residues. Per the germline V gene, CDR1 is MNHEY and CDR2 is SMNVEV (reference sequence). V shed 5 bases and J 3 bases; nucleotides not matched to a gene: 11. The CDR3 coding sequence is TGTGCCAGCAGTCACATGCGCCTTAGCGGGGGCTACAATGAGCAGTTCTTC. This codes for CASSHMRLSGGYNEQFF.

This chain uses TRBV9 with TRBJ2-5; 8 positions match TRBD2. J gave up 4 bases and V 2 bases, and 4 bases lay outside the gene matches. The CDR3 is 14 amino acids. Germline CDR1 is SGDLS and CDR2 is YYNGEE. CDR3 DNA: TGTGCCAGCAGCGTTAGCGGGGCGGGAGAGACCCAGTACTTC. This gives the protein CASSVSGAGETQYF.

The chain recombines TRBV5-4 with TRBJ2-2; 10 bases match TRBD1. Germline-derived CDR1 and CDR2 are SGHNT and YYREEE (reference sequence). The CDR3 has 19 amino acids. Trimming took 5 bases from V and 5 from J; bases not matched to a gene: 18. The CDR3: CASSFFTGTGDFLTGELFF. Here the CDR3 DNA reads TGTGCCAGCAGTTTTTTTACCGGGACAGGGGATTTTTTGACCGGGGAGCTGTTTTTT.

The rearrangement uses TRBV27 and TRBJ2-7, with D possibly TRBD1 on 5 matching bases. The CDR3 is made up of 14 amino acids. With 2 bases removed from V and 3 bases from J, the gap between germline ends came to 11 bases. Germline-derived CDR1 and CDR2 are MNHEY and SMNVEV (reference sequence). CDR3 loop: CASSLRGPRYEQYF. The CDR3 nucleotides read TGTGCCAGCAGTTTAAGGGGTCCCCGCTACGAGCAGTACTTC.

This chain links TRBV7-2 with TRBJ2-1; 8 bases fit TRBD1. Germline V gene data show CDR1 as SGHTA and CDR2 as FQGNSA. The CDR3 covers 13 residues. J lost 8 bases, V lost 4 bases, and 4 bases had no gene match. The CDR3 spells CASSSDRAYEQFF. CDR3 nucleotide sequence: TGTGCCAGCAGCTCGGACAGGGCCTATGAGCAGTTCTTC. The full variable domain, completed using reference TRBV7-2 and TRBJ2-1, is GAGVSQSPSNKVTEKGKDVELRCDPISGHTALYWYRQSLGQGLEFLIYFQGNSAPDKSGLPSDRFSAERTGGSVSTLTIQRTQQEDSAVYLCASSSDRAYEQFFGPGTRLTVL.

This clone turned up a few times. This chain uses TRBV19 with TRBJ1-6; maybe TRBD1 (5 bases). The germline V and J ends were trimmed by 1 base and 7 bases, with 11 bases remaining between them. From germline, CDR1 is LNHDA and CDR2 SQIVND (reference sequence). The CDR3 contains 15 residues. In DNA, the CDR3 is TGTGCCAGTAGTATAGCGGGGGTGTGGAATTCACCCCTCCACTTT. This codes for CASSIAGVWNSPLHF.

The V call is TRBV6-6, the J call TRBJ1-5; D remains ambiguous. V was clipped by 6 bases and J by 2 bases, with 11 bases between them. CDR3 length equals 14 residues. Germline CDR1 reads MNHNY; CDR2 reads SVGAGI (reference sequence). The CDR3 sequence is CASSQAGGNQPQHF. The CDR3 DNA reads TGTGCCAGCAGCCAGGCCGGGGGCAATCAGCCCCAGCATTTT.

The CDR3 region has the DNA TGCGCCAGCAGTGGGGGATACCAGGGAAGGGTCTCCGGCTACGAGCAGTACTTC. Residues: CASSGGYQGRVSGYEQYF. The rearrangement links TRBV10-1 to TRBJ2-7, with a possible D match to TRBD1 (5 bases). Deletions cut 4 bases from V and 3 bases from J, with 25 bases between. CDR1 and CDR2 from the germline V gene are WNHNN and SYGVQD (reference sequence). The CDR3 has 18 residues.

This clone came up a few times. The rearrangement uses TRBV4-1 and TRBJ2-1, with 8 positions matching TRBD2. Germline loops: CDR1 MGHRA, CDR2 YSYEKL. The V and J ends lost 0 bases and 9 bases, in that order; junction bases with no gene match: 7. This CDR3 contains 15 residues. The chain's CDR3 is CASSQDWARGGEQFF. The CDR3 nucleotides read TGCGCCAGCAGCCAAGATTGGGCACGGGGGGGTGAGCAGTTCTTC.

This sequence joins TRBV29-1 and TRBJ1-5, with D perhaps TRBD1 (6 bases). This CDR3 contains 14 residues. Deletions cut 6 bases from V and 5 bases from J, with 17 bases between. CDR1 and CDR2 (germline): SQVTM, ANQGSEA. The CDR3 loop reads CSVAKSQGDQPQHF. DNA for the CDR3: TGCAGCGTCGCGAAGTCACAGGGCGATCAGCCCCAGCATTTT. Looking up the rest from reference TRBV29-1 and TRBJ1-5 gives the full variable domain: SAVISQKPSRDICQRGTSLTIQCQVDSQVTMMFWYRQQPGQSLTLIATANQGSEATYESGFVIDKFPISRPNLTFSTLTVSNMSPEDSSIYLCSVAKSQGDQPQHFGDGTRLSIL.

The chain combines TRBV7-9 with TRBJ2-5; 8 bases align to TRBD1. Germline CDR1 and CDR2: SEHNR and FQNEAQ (reference sequence). CDR3 length: 12 residues. J was trimmed by 4 bases and V by 11 bases; bases with no gene match: 6. CDR3 region: CARQGQGETQYF. CDR3 nucleotides: TGTGCCCGACAGGGGCAGGGAGAGACCCAGTACTTC.